The 9 T cell receptor beta chains below were found in one sample sequenced in a study of identical twins. TCRdb reanalysed the 5' RACE reads using MiXCR and keeps one entry per CDR3 protein. Of fewer than 550,000 distinct CDR3 sequences listed, approximately 15% are singletons. These data were also filed under a second study, of yellow fever vaccine responses in identical twins.

Sequencing was done on a sample of CD4+ T cells sorted from blood. These receptors all stem from a woman under 30 in good health.

This clonotype was detected a few times. The rearrangement links TRBV4-3 to TRBJ2-2, with D hard to call. The CDR3 runs 15 residues. V was pared by 0 bases and J by 9 bases, with 14 bases between. Germline values: CDR1 LGHNA, CDR2 YSLEER. The CDR3: CASSQDYPLSRELFF. CDR3 DNA sequence: TGCGCCAGCAGCCAAGATTACCCGCTTTCCAGGGAGCTGTTTTTT.

The rearrangement joins TRBV10-3 to TRBJ2-3; TRBD1 or TRBD2 may be the D gene (5 bases each). V was pared by 0 bases and J by 0 bases, with 13 bases between. Germline V lookup: CDR1 ENHRY, CDR2 SYGVKD. CDR3 length equals 17 residues. The CDR3 is CAISESVRGASTDTQYF. CDR3 bases: TGTGCCATCAGTGAGTCTGTAAGGGGAGCTAGCACAGATACGCAGTATTTT.

The V call is TRBV29-1, the J call TRBJ1-1, with D possibly matching TRBD1 (5 bases). Germline assignment: CDR1 SQVTM and CDR2 ANQGSEA. This CDR3 is built from 13 residues. Trimming removed 8 bases from V and 3 bases from J, with 16 bases in between. Here the CDR3 DNA reads TGCAGCACTACCGGGGGGGTAGACACTGAAGCTTTCTTT. It encodes CSTTGGVDTEAFF. Full variable domain (rest looked up from reference TRBV29-1 and TRBJ1-1): SAVISQKPSRDICQRGTSLTIQCQVDSQVTMMFWYRQQPGQSLTLIATANQGSEATYESGFVIDKFPISRPNLTFSTLTVSNMSPEDSSIYLCSTTGGVDTEAFFGQGTRLTVV.

The sample holds many counts of this clonotype. V gene TRBV2 combines with J gene TRBJ2-7, with TRBD1 matching over 7 bases. This CDR3 comprises 13 residues. J lost 3 bases, V lost 6 bases, and 5 bases had no gene match. CDR1 SNHLY and CDR2 FYNNEI come from the germline V gene. The CDR3 is CASRGQDNYEQYF. The CDR3 DNA reads as TGTGCCAGCAGAGGACAGGACAACTACGAGCAGTACTTC.

This sequence joins TRBV28 and TRBJ1-5; a weak D match, TRBD1 (5 bases). The CDR3 length is 13 residues. In germline, CDR1 is MDHEN, CDR2 SYDVKM. V shed 6 bases and J shed 7 bases, with 13 bases lying between them. The DNA for the CDR3 is TGTGCCAGCAGCATCCAGGGTCCCCAGCCCCAGCATTTT. Its protein is CASSIQGPQPQHF.

This sequence joins TRBV5-1 and TRBJ1-1; maybe TRBD1 (5 bases). This CDR3 is 16 amino acids long. Per germline, CDR1 SGHRS and CDR2 YFSETQ. The germline V and J ends were trimmed by 3 bases and 4 bases, with 19 bases remaining between them. CDR3 nucleotide sequence: TGCGCCAGCAGCTCAGATCTAGGGACCACGAGCACTGAAGCTTTCTTT. As protein: CASSSDLGTTSTEAFF.

A few counts support this clonotype. The gene calls are TRBV11-2 and TRBJ2-7; TRBD2 matches 13 bases. Trimming at V came to 5 bases and at J to 1 base, leaving 17 bases not matched to a gene. This CDR3 is 20 amino acids long. Germline V gives CDR1 SGHAT, CDR2 FQNNGV. CDR3 in DNA: TGTGCCAGCAGCGGAAGATGGACTAGCGGGAGTACTCTAAGGTCCTACGAGCAGTACTTC. This translates into CASSGRWTSGSTLRSYEQYF.

CDR3 sequence reads: CATSRDGVGQNYEQYF. DNA of the CDR3: TGTGCCACCAGCAGAGATGGGGTAGGACAGAACTACGAGCAGTACTTC. The rearrangement joins TRBV15 to TRBJ2-7, with D perhaps TRBD1 (6 bases). The germline V and J ends were trimmed by 0 bases and 3 bases, with 15 bases remaining between them. The germline V gene encodes CDR1 LNHNV and CDR2 YYDKDF (reference sequence). The length of the CDR3 is 16 residues.

This clonotype has more than one count but fewer than ten. The chain links TRBV20-1 to TRBJ2-1, with D unclear. The CDR3 has 19 residues. Trimming removed 4 bases from V and 4 bases from J, with 29 bases in between. The germline gives CDR1 DFQATT, CDR2 SNEGSKA (reference sequence). For the CDR3, the DNA is TGCAGTGCTAATAAGGGCGGAGTTCCCCCCCGGATACGGTACAATGAGCAGTTCTTC. Translation gives CSANKGGVPPRIRYNEQFF.